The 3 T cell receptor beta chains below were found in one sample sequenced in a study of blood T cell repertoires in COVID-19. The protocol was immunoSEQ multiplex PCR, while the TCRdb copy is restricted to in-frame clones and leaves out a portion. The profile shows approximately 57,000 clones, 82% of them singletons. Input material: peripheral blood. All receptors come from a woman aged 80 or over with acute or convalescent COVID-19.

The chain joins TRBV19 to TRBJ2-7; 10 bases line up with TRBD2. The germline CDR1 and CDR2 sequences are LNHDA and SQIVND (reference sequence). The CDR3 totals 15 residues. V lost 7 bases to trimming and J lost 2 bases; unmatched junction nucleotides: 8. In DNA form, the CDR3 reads TGTGCCAGTACCCCAGGACTAGCGGAGACCTACGAGCAGTACTTC. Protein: CASTPGLAETYEQYF.

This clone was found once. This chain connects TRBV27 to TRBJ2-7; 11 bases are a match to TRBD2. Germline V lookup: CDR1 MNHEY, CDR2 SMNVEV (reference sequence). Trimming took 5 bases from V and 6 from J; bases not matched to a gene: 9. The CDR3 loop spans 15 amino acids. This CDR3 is CASSLYSGGASEQYF. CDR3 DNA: TGTGCCAGCAGTCTCTATAGCGGGGGGGCCTCCGAGCAGTACTTC.

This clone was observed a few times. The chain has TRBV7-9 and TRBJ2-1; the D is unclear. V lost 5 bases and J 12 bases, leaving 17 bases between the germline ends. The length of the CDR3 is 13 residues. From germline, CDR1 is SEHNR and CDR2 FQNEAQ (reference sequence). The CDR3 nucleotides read TGTGCCAGCAGCCAACCTCCTAGGATAGCGCAGTTCTTC. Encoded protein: CASSQPPRIAQFF.